A selection of T cell receptor beta chains follows, all from one sample in a study of CD8+CD57+ T cells in acquired aplastic anemia. Using its own MiXCR run on the reads, TCRdb lists one record per CDR3 protein. This table holds about 120,000 distinct CDR3 sequences, approximately 50% found once. Sequencing used sorted CD4+, CD8+, or CD8+CD57+ T cells (not recorded which) from PBMCs. The receptor set was obtained from a human donor with aplastic anemia. The CDR3 runs from the conserved cysteine through the conserved F or W. Fields, in order: D gene, clone size, V gene, J gene, CDR3 protein, CDR3 DNA. A D gene is named only where the DNA matches it firmly. Clone size is not always given. Where it is, it says once, few, many or a class for expanded clones.

D: TRBD1
size: -
V: TRBV24-1
J: TRBJ2-7
CDR3: CARRQGTYEQYF
DNA: TGTGCCAGGAGACAGGGGACCTACGAGCAGTACTTC

D: -
size: many
V: TRBV4-1
J: TRBJ1-1
CDR3: CASSQDARMNTEAFF
DNA: TGCGCCAGCAGCCAAGATGCCAGGATGAACACTGAAGCTTTCTTT

D: -
size: -
V: TRBV20-1
J: TRBJ2-7
CDR3: CSASSSPVYSYEQYF
DNA: TGCAGTGCCAGCAGTTCCCCTGTGTACTCCTACGAGCAGTACTTC

D: TRBD1
size: -
V: TRBV29-1
J: TRBJ1-2
CDR3: CSVDPGTGSLGYTF
DNA: TGCAGCGTTGATCCCGGGACAGGGAGTCTTGGCTACACCTTC

D: -
size: many
V: TRBV16
J: TRBJ2-1
CDR3: CATQVRRSSYNEQFF
DNA: TGTGCCACCCAAGTACGGAGGAGCTCCTACAATGAGCAGTTCTTC

D: -
size: -
V: TRBV19
J: TRBJ2-7
CDR3: CASSIGSTYEQYF
DNA: TGTGCCAGTAGTATTGGGAGTACCTACGAGCAGTACTTC

D: -
size: -
V: TRBV7-3
J: TRBJ2-1
CDR3: CASGLRRTGNEQFF
DNA: TGTGCCAGCGGCCTCCGTAGGACGGGCAATGAGCAGTTCTTC

D: -
size: -
V: TRBV12-3/TRBV12-4
J: TRBJ2-7
CDR3: CASSLAGSFDEQYF
DNA: TGTGCCAGCAGTTTAGCGGGAAGTTTCGACGAGCAGTACTTC

D: TRBD1
size: many
V: TRBV7-2
J: TRBJ1-5
CDR3: CASSSDRGSNQPQHF
DNA: TGTGCCAGCAGCTCCGACAGGGGTAGCAATCAGCCCCAGCATTTT

D: -
size: -
V: TRBV7-9
J: TRBJ1-5
CDR3: CASSQDGNFRPQHF
DNA: TGCGCCAGCAGCCAAGATGGAAACTTCCGTCCCCAGCATTTT

D: TRBD2
size: once
V: TRBV7-6
J: TRBJ2-3
CDR3: CASSLLAGGPDTQYF
DNA: TGTGCCAGCAGCTTATTAGCGGGAGGGCCGGATACGCAGTATTTT

D: -
size: -
V: TRBV9
J: TRBJ1-6
CDR3: CASSVEGQSPLHF
DNA: TGTGCCAGCAGCGTAGAAGGACAATCACCCCTCCACTTT

D: -
size: many
V: TRBV12-3/TRBV12-4
J: TRBJ2-7
CDR3: CASSSTGYEQYF
DNA: TGTGCCAGCAGTTCAACAGGTTACGAGCAGTACTTC

D: -
size: few
V: TRBV2
J: TRBJ1-4
CDR3: CASRRSPTNEKLFF
DNA: TGTGCCAGCAGACGGTCGCCAACTAATGAAAAACTGTTTTTT

D: TRBD1
size: -
V: TRBV7-3
J: TRBJ2-5
CDR3: CASSPTGGQEETQYF
DNA: TGTGCCAGCAGCCCGACAGGGGGGCAAGAAGAGACCCAGTACTTC

D: -
size: many
V: TRBV4-3
J: TRBJ1-2
CDR3: CASSQDPRSSYYGYTF
DNA: TGCGCCAGCAGCCAAGATCCTAGATCCTCATACTATGGCTACACCTTC

D: -
size: -
V: TRBV25-1
J: TRBJ2-4
CDR3: CASSDSAGAKNIQYF
DNA: TGTGCCAGCAGTGATTCGGCGGGAGCCAAAAACATTCAGTACTTC

D: -
size: medium-sized
V: TRBV20-1
J: TRBJ1-5
CDR3: CSARWGWDQPQHF
DNA: TGCAGTGCTAGGTGGGGGTGGGATCAGCCCCAGCATTTT

D: -
size: many
V: TRBV5-6
J: TRBJ1-6
CDR3: CASSLEFSPLHF
DNA: TGTGCCAGCAGCTTGGAGTTCTCACCCCTCCACTTT

D: -
size: many
V: TRBV9
J: TRBJ1-2
CDR3: CASSPLQGNYGYTF
DNA: TGTGCCAGCAGTCCACTTCAGGGGAACTATGGCTACACCTTC

D: -
size: -
V: TRBV29-1
J: TRBJ2-7
CDR3: CSAPAGYEQYF
DNA: TGCAGCGCTCCGGCGGGCTACGAGCAGTACTTC

D: -
size: -
V: TRBV19
J: TRBJ1-5
CDR3: CASSISGQNQPQHF
DNA: TGTGCCAGTAGTATATCCGGACAGAATCAGCCCCAGCATTTT

D: TRBD1
size: -
V: TRBV7-3
J: TRBJ2-2
CDR3: CASSPTTGSSYTGELFF
DNA: TGTGCCAGCAGCCCGACGACAGGGTCTTCTTACACCGGGGAGCTGTTTTTT

D: -
size: many
V: TRBV7-9
J: TRBJ2-3
CDR3: CASSLLERATDTQYF
DNA: TGTGCCAGCAGCTTATTGGAGCGGGCCACAGATACGCAGTATTTT

D: TRBD1
size: -
V: TRBV6-1
J: TRBJ2-7
CDR3: CATSEGATTGLYEQYF
DNA: TGTGCAACCAGTGAAGGGGCAACGACAGGGTTATACGAGCAGTACTTC